This T cell receptor (beta chain) emerged from a study of shared clonotypes between healthy human individuals. TCRdb's table, derived via immunoSEQ multiplex PCR, lists solely in-frame clones and lacks some. The sample consists of about 680,000 clones, about 90% of them appearing once. Germline V gene lookup returns CDR1 LNHDA and CDR2 SQIVND (reference sequence). CDR3 length equals 13 residues. V lost 4 bases, J lost 0 bases, and 4 bases lay in between. CD45RO-negative CD8 cells positively selected for CCR7 made up the naive population, which excluded terminally differentiated effector memory CD45RA+ cells.

Sample: naive CD8+ T cells sorted from blood. This receptor was obtained from a man aged 30 to 39 in good health. The chain has TRBV19 and TRBJ1-5; D unclear. CDR3 protein: CASSKYSNQPQHF. CDR3 in DNA: TGTGCCAGTAGTAAATATAGCAATCAGCCCCAGCATTTT.